Presented here are 20 T cell receptor beta chains from one specimen sequenced in a study of sequential checkpoint blockade in melanoma. Repertoires were generated with immunoSEQ multiplex PCR, while TCRdb's copy carries only in-frame clones and drops some. The table includes approximately 12,000 clones, roughly 80% detected once. Treatment indicated: randomized to nivolumab then ipilimumab (arm A) or the reverse (arm B). The sample consisted of CD8+ T cells sorted from blood (inferred from file names), taken from a patient given nivolumab and ipilimumab in sequence. The receptors shown here come from a human donor with melanoma.

V gene TRBV15 combines with J gene TRBJ1-4, with a possible D match to TRBD1 (6 bases). V was clipped by 1 base and J by 5 bases, with 14 bases between them. The CDR3 spans 16 residues. Germline values: CDR1 LNHNV, CDR2 YYDKDF (reference sequence). CDR3 loop: CATSRGVQGLNEKLFF. The CDR3 DNA is TGTGCCACCAGCAGAGGGGTACAGGGTCTGAATGAAAAACTGTTTTTT.

The chain combines TRBV19 with TRBJ1-6; TRBD1 aligns across 7 bases. V lost 4 bases, J lost 10 bases, and 16 bases stayed unmatched. This CDR3 region has 17 residues. Germline V gene sequence: CDR1 LNHDA, CDR2 SQIVND (reference sequence). This CDR3 is CASSTETGTAVGSPLHF. The CDR3 bases are TGTGCCAGTAGTACCGAAACCGGGACAGCCGTGGGGTCACCCCTCCACTTT. The full variable domain, its missing parts supplied by reference TRBV19 and TRBJ1-6, is DGGITQSPKYLFRKEGQNVTLSCEQNLNHDAMYWYRQDPGQGLRLIYYSQIVNDFQKGDIAEGYSVSREKKESFPLTVTSAQKNPTAFYLCASSTETGTAVGSPLHFGNGTRLTVT.

This clone was seen a single time. The chain has TRBV11-3 and TRBJ2-7; no clear D. V was pared by 2 bases and J by 0 bases, with 5 bases between. CDR3 length: 13 amino acids. Germline values: CDR1 SGHNT, CDR2 YENEEA. The CDR3 region has the DNA TGTGCCAGCAGCTTATCGAGCTCCTACGAGCAGTACTTC. Residues: CASSLSSSYEQYF. Full variable domain (outside the CDR3, taken from reference TRBV11-3 and TRBJ2-7): EAGVVQSPRYKIIEKKQPVAFWCNPISGHNTLYWYLQNLGQGPELLIRYENEEAVDDSQLPKDRFSAERLKGVDSTLKIQPAELGDSAVYLCASSLSSSYEQYFGPGTRLTVT.

The table lists this clone with a few counts. The V call is TRBV19, the J call TRBJ2-5; 11 positions match TRBD2. The V gene's germline CDR1 is LNHDA and CDR2 SQIVND (reference sequence). The CDR3 has 16 residues. The J segment lost 5 bases and the V segment lost 4 bases, leaving 9 bases of the junction unmatched. The CDR3 DNA follows: TGTGCCAGTAGTACCCCGTTTAGCGGGGGGGCGGAGACCCAGTACTTC. It yields the protein CASSTPFSGGAETQYF.

A word on this clone: Relative to the germline gene, one junction end is altered; a read error may explain this. The sample contains more than one DNA sequence encoding this CDR3. This sequence joins TRBV9 and TRBJ1-1; TRBD1 might be the D (5 bases). The germline V gene encodes CDR1 SGDLS and CDR2 YYNGEE. The CDR3 sequence is 14 residues long. The CDR3 region is CASSVEGRGTEAFF. CDR3 bases: TGTGCCAGCAGCGTAGAAGGGAGGGGCACTGAAGCCTTCTTT.

The chain's CDR3 is CASSPILAGGRRTGELFF. CDR3 in DNA: TGTGCCAGCAGCCCCATACTAGCGGGGGGGCGGAGGACCGGGGAGCTGTTTTTT. This chain joins TRBV28 and TRBJ2-2, with TRBD2 matching over 13 bases. The V and J ends lost 6 bases and 5 bases, in that order; junction bases with no gene match: 12. Germline lookup yields CDR1 MDHEN and CDR2 SYDVKM. The CDR3 totals 18 residues.

The genes are TRBV19 and TRBJ2-2; TRBD2 might be the D (5 bases). The V gene lost 3 bases and the J gene lost 1 base, with 18 bases spanning the gap. The V gene's germline CDR1 is LNHDA and CDR2 SQIVND (reference sequence). This CDR3 is 18 amino acids long. DNA of the CDR3: TGTGCCAGTAGTATGATCCACCCCGGGATAAAGAACACCGGGGAGCTGTTTTTT. Amino acids: CASSMIHPGIKNTGELFF.

The V gene is TRBV9, the J gene TRBJ2-3, with TRBD2 matching over 9 bases. This CDR3 has 17 residues. Germline CDR1 and CDR2: SGDLS and YYNGEE. V was pared by 0 bases and J by 6 bases, with 11 bases of the junction left unmatched. As DNA, the CDR3 is TGTGCCAGCAGCGTAGACGGACTAGCGTCCTCGCGGGATACGCAGTATTTT. Amino acid sequence: CASSVDGLASSRDTQYF.

This clone was observed a few times. The chain carries TRBV29-1 and TRBJ1-2; perhaps TRBD1 as D (5 bases). This CDR3 has 13 residues. The V end lost 4 bases, the J end lost 4 bases, and 13 bases lay between the germline ends. Germline CDR1 reads SQVTM; CDR2 reads ANQGSEA. CDR3 loop: CSVGGGVSYGYTF. In nucleotides, the CDR3 is TGCAGCGTTGGGGGGGGTGTGAGCTATGGCTACACCTTC.

The chain is built from TRBV10-1 and TRBJ2-3; TRBD2 matches 10 bases. CDR3 size: 17 residues. From germline, CDR1 is WNHNN and CDR2 SYGVQD (reference sequence). V shed 3 bases, J shed 0 bases, and the junction held 6 bases outside the gene matches. The CDR3 nucleotides read TGCGCCAGCAGTGAATCGAATAGCGGGGGGAGCACAGATACGCAGTATTTT. Its protein product is CASSESNSGGSTDTQYF.

The chain has TRBV7-2 and TRBJ1-2, with a possible D match to TRBD1 (6 bases). Trimming removed 4 bases from V and 8 bases from J, with 11 bases in between. Germline assignment: CDR1 SGHTA and CDR2 FQGNSA. This CDR3 spans 12 amino acids. CDR3 in amino acids: CASSYGQRGYTF. CDR3 DNA: TGTGCCAGCAGCTATGGACAGCGGGGCTACACCTTC. The full variable domain, completed using reference TRBV7-2 and TRBJ1-2, is GAGVSQSPSNKVTEKGKDVELRCDPISGHTALYWYRQSLGQGLEFLIYFQGNSAPDKSGLPSDRFSAERTGGSVSTLTIQRTQQEDSAVYLCASSYGQRGYTFGSGTRLTVV.

The rearrangement joins TRBV5-3 to TRBJ1-1, with 9 bases aligning to TRBD1. TRBV5-3 is labeled an ORF, and its function is uncertain. This CDR3 is built from 15 residues. With V trimmed by 3 bases and J by 5 bases, 8 bases remained unmatched. This CDR3 is CARSYQGQGRTEAFF. The CDR3 nucleotides read TGTGCCAGAAGCTATCAGGGACAGGGCAGGACTGAAGCTTTCTTT.

This clone has just one count. The chain combines TRBV5-6 with TRBJ2-3, with 8 bases matching TRBD2. Germline lookup yields CDR1 SGHDT and CDR2 YYEEEE. V lost 3 bases and J lost 2; bases outside the gene matches: 11. This CDR3 is 17 amino acids long. DNA of the CDR3: TGTGCCAGCAGCTCAGGAACCACTAGCGGATACACAGATACGCAGTATTTT. It specifies CASSSGTTSGYTDTQYF.

The J gene is TRBJ2-6, the V gene TRBV4-3, with D maybe TRBD1 (6 bases). This CDR3 is 16 amino acids long. V shed 3 bases and J shed 2 bases, with 11 bases lying between them. CDR1 and CDR2 from the germline V gene are LGHNA and YSLEER. CDR3 nucleotides: TGCGCCAGCAGCCAGGTCACAGGGACTGGGGCCAACGTCCTGACTTTC. Its protein product is CASSQVTGTGANVLTF.

This clone was seen a few times. The chain has TRBV6-1 and TRBJ2-1; 9 bases line up with TRBD2. V lost 3 bases to trimming and J lost 5 bases; unmatched junction nucleotides: 14. The CDR3 spans 18 residues. Per the germline V gene, CDR1 is MNHNS and CDR2 is SASEGT. This CDR3 reads CASSELAGDRTGNNEQFF. The CDR3 nucleotides are TGTGCCAGCAGTGAGTTAGCGGGGGACCGTACAGGGAACAATGAGCAGTTCTTC.

This clone was recorded once. For the CDR3, the DNA is TGTGCCAGCAGCCGAGAGGGGACACCCTACGAGCAGTACTTC. It is translated as CASSREGTPYEQYF. The rearrangement uses TRBV27 and TRBJ2-7; D is perhaps TRBD1 (6 bases). The CDR3 is 14 amino acids. V gave up 6 bases and J gave up 2 bases, with 14 bases separating them. The V gene's germline CDR1 is MNHEY and CDR2 SMNVEV (reference sequence).

About this clone: An end of the junction does not agree with germline; a read error may underlie this. The gene calls are TRBV4-1 and TRBJ2-1, with 7 bases lining up with TRBD2. Germline assignment: CDR1 MGHRA and CDR2 YSYEKL. The CDR3 consists of 14 residues. The CDR3 nucleotides read TGCGCCAGCAGCGAAGAATTGGGACTACCTGAGCAGTTCTTC. This codes for CASSEELGLPEQFF.

V usage is TRBV27 and J usage is TRBJ2-7; 12 bases align to TRBD2. Germline V gene lookup returns CDR1 MNHEY and CDR2 SMNVEV (reference sequence). After removal of 10 bases from V and 5 bases from J, the junction contained 9 bases not matched to a gene. This CDR3 comprises 14 residues. The CDR3 coding sequence is TGTGCCATCCCCCTTCTAGCGGGGGGGCACGAGCAGTACTTC. This gives the protein CAIPLLAGGHEQYF.

The rearrangement links TRBV7-6 to TRBJ2-1, with 8 bases fitting TRBD2. Germline values: CDR1 SGHVS, CDR2 FNYEAQ. The CDR3 covers 17 residues. The V gene end was trimmed by 5 bases and the J gene end by 5 bases; junction bases not matched to a gene: 14. The CDR3 reads CASSRRSGVGEDNEQFF. As DNA, the CDR3 is TGTGCCAGCAGCCGACGTAGCGGGGTGGGGGAGGACAATGAGCAGTTCTTC.

The chain joins TRBV6-5 to TRBJ2-5; 12 bases agree with TRBD2. Germline assignment: CDR1 MNHEY and CDR2 SVGAGI. The CDR3 runs 15 residues. Trimming took 7 bases from V and 5 from J; bases not matched to a gene: 8. CDR3: CASMGASGGEETQYF. The CDR3 DNA is TGTGCCAGCATGGGGGCTAGCGGGGGGGAGGAGACCCAGTACTTC.